This section outlines one T cell receptor beta chain sequence together with its context. Its antigen is unknown. The sample comes from a study of post-analysis software for immune sequencing data. Points from the study as a whole: Controls showed lower frequencies than patients for several TRBV segments, and TRBV5-6, TRBV5-1 and TRBV20-1 were among these. Normalized Chao1 diversity was significantly reduced in patients versus controls.

TCR beta cDNA libraries had unique molecular identifiers. TCRdb re-called the PCR reads with MiXCR, one entry per CDR3 protein. The sample contains some 800,000 distinct CDR3 sequences, approximately 44% of which appear only once. The CDR3 is 15 amino acids. The J segment lost 6 bases and the V segment lost 6 bases, leaving 10 bases of the junction unmatched. The sample was blood. The source of this sequence is a girl aged 10-17 years with multiple sclerosis. The chain is built from TRBV12-3 or TRBV12-4 and TRBJ2-1; 8 positions agree with TRBD2. The CDR3 is CASSLNGRATNEQFF. Here the CDR3 DNA reads TGTGCCAGCAGCCTGAACGGGAGGGCGACCAATGAGCAGTTCTTC.